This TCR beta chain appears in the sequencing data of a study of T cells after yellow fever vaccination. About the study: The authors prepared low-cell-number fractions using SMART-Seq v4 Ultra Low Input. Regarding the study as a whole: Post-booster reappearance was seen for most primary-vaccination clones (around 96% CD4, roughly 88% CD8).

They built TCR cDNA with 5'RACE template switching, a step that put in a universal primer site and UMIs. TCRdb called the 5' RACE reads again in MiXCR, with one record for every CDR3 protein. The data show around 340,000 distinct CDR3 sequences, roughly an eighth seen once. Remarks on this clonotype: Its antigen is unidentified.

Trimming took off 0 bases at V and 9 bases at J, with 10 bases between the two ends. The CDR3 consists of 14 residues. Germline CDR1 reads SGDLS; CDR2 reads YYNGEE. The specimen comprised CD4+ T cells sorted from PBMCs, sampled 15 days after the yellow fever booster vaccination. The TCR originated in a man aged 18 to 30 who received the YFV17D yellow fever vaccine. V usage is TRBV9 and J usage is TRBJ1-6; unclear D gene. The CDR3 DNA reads TGTGCCAGCAGCGTAGCTGGGATAGCTTCACCCCTCCACTTT. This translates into CASSVAGIASPLHF.